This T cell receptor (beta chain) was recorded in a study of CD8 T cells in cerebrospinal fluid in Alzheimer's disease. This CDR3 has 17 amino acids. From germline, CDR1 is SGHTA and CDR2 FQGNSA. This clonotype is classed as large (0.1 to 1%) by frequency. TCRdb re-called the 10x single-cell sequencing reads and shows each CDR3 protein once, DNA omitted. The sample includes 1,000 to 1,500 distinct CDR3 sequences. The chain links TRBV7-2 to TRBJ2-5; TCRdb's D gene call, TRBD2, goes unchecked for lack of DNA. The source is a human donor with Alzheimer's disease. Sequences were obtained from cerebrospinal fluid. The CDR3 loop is CASSPRLAGGTGETQYF.